Presented here are 15 T cell receptor beta chains from one specimen sequenced in a study of blood T cells in healthy people across ages. The authors ran a second PCR of about 6 to 11 cycles using a sample-barcoded 5' primer and a J-beta primer mix. TCRdb ran MiXCR on the 5' RACE reads and lists one entry per CDR3 protein. Among 1.5 million to 2 million distinct CDR3 sequences listed, approximately 30% were seen once. The sample was blood. The origin of the receptors is a woman aged 25 to 39 in good health.

This clonotype came up a few times. This sequence joins TRBV12-3 or TRBV12-4 and TRBJ2-5; D call uncertain. V was shortened by 5 bases and J by 0 bases, with 10 bases between the two germline ends. This CDR3 contains 14 residues. This CDR3 is CASSRTQYQETQYF. CDR3 DNA sequence: TGTGCCAGCAGTAGGACCCAGTACCAAGAGACCCAGTACTTC.

This clonotype was detected many times. This chain connects TRBV29-1 to TRBJ1-2, with 8 positions matching TRBD1. Germline CDR1 SQVTM, CDR2 ANQGSEA. This CDR3 has 12 residues. The J segment lost 5 bases and the V segment lost 8 bases, leaving 7 bases of the junction unmatched. The CDR3 region has the DNA TGCAGCCTGTCCACAGGGGGGTATGGCTACACCTTC. This codes for CSLSTGGYGYTF.

The chain joins TRBV7-9 to TRBJ2-7; 7 bases fit TRBD2. Per the germline V gene, CDR1 is SEHNR and CDR2 is FQNEAQ (reference sequence). CDR3 length: 14 amino acids. The V gene end was trimmed by 8 bases and the J gene end by 1 base; junction bases not matched to a gene: 8. The CDR3: CASAGERKSYEQYF. The DNA for the CDR3 is TGTGCCAGCGCGGGGGAAAGGAAGTCCTACGAGCAGTACTTC.

V and J are TRBV5-1 and TRBJ2-2; weak D call: TRBD2 (5 bases). Deletions cut 4 bases from V and 7 bases from J, with 17 bases between. Looked up from germline, CDR1 is SGHRS and CDR2 is YFSETQ. CDR3 length equals 15 residues. CDR3 in amino acids: CASSAIFRGGGELFF. DNA of the CDR3: TGCGCCAGCAGCGCGATCTTTCGGGGTGGCGGGGAGCTGTTTTTT.

This clonotype was observed many times. The CDR3 bases are TGCAGCGCCGGTGACCAAGAGACCCAGTACTTC. Its protein product is CSAGDQETQYF. This chain links TRBV29-1 with TRBJ2-5; the D is unclear. CDR1 and CDR2 from the germline V gene are SQVTM and ANQGSEA. The CDR3 has 11 residues. V dropped 7 bases and J dropped 0 bases, with 6 bases sitting between them.

This clonotype was observed many times. The rearrangement joins TRBV10-2 to TRBJ1-6; no clear D. In germline, CDR1 is WSHSY, CDR2 SAAADI. CDR3 size: 14 residues. The V gene lost 0 bases and the J gene lost 3 bases, with 3 bases spanning the gap. This chain's CDR3 is CASSESNYNSPLHF. The CDR3 DNA is TGCGCCAGCAGTGAGTCGAACTATAATTCACCCCTCCACTTT.

V and J are TRBV20-1 and TRBJ2-5, with D hard to call. Judging by the DNA end, TRBJ2-7 fits better; the J call may be wrong. The CDR3 runs 14 residues. The V gene's germline CDR1 is DFQATT and CDR2 SNEGSKA (reference sequence). In DNA, the CDR3 is TGCAGTGCTAGAGATCGGGCTCCACCAGGCGAGCAGTACTTC. It translates to CSARDRAPPGEQYF.

The genes are TRBV28 and TRBJ1-2; D gene ambiguous. V was shortened by 5 bases and J by 7 bases, with 23 bases between the two germline ends. Germline lookup yields CDR1 MDHEN and CDR2 SYDVKM. The CDR3 covers 16 residues. The CDR3 nucleotides read TGTGCCAGCAGTCTCTCGCAAGCATCGCCAGGCACTGGCTACACCTTC. Its translation: CASSLSQASPGTGYTF.

This clonotype occurred a few times. The chain is built from TRBV12-3 or TRBV12-4 and TRBJ1-1, with D uncertain. This CDR3 is built from 15 residues. Trimming removed 1 base from V and 0 bases from J, with 9 bases in between. CDR3 sequence (DNA): TGTGCCAGCAGTTTAGAGAGGGCTTTGAACACTGAAGCTTTCTTT. Translating it yields CASSLERALNTEAFF.

The genes are TRBV9 and TRBJ1-2; D might be TRBD1 (6 bases). Germline V gene data show CDR1 as SGDLS and CDR2 as YYNGEE. The CDR3 spans 11 residues. Trimming shortened V by 3 bases and J by 11 bases, and 11 bases separated the two germline ends. Here the CDR3 DNA reads TGTGCCAGCAGCGCTAACAGGGTGTACACCTTC. This translates into CASSANRVYTF. Full variable domain (missing parts from reference TRBV9 and TRBJ1-2): DSGVTQTPKHLITATGQRVTLRCSPRSGDLSVYWYQQSLDQGLQFLIQYYNGEERAKGNILERFSAQQFPDLHSELNLSSLELGDSALYFCASSANRVYTFGSGTRLTVV.

On this clonotype: The junction differs from germline at one of its ends, possibly a read error. CDR3 sequence reads: CAGSLSTAGGKSEQFF. The DNA of the CDR3 is TGTGCCGGCAGCTTGTCGACAGCGGGGGGCAAGAGCGAGCAGTTCTTC. The rearrangement links TRBV7-3 to TRBJ2-1; 9 positions agree with TRBD2. CDR1 is SGHTA, CDR2 FQGTGA, per germline. This CDR3 is built from 16 residues.

This clonotype was observed many times. The V gene is TRBV6-2 or TRBV6-3, the J gene TRBJ2-7, with a weak D call TRBD2 (5 bases). The V and J ends lost 5 bases and 3 bases respectively, with 14 bases between them. The CDR3 is made up of 14 amino acids. The germline V gene has CDR1 MNHEY and CDR2 SVGEGT. The CDR3 nucleotides read TGTGCCAGCAGTAGAACGGGAACCGGCTACGAGCAGTACTTC. It specifies CASSRTGTGYEQYF.

Worth noting for this clonotype: At one of its ends the junction is not consistent with the germline gene, which may arise from a read error. CDR3 coding DNA: TGCGCCAGCAGCTTGGACCCGGGGGCCCCCTACAAGCAGTACTTC. This codes for CASSLDPGAPYKQYF. This chain uses TRBV5-1 with TRBJ2-7, with D possibly called TRBD1 or TRBD2 (6 bases each). Germline lookup yields CDR1 SGHRS and CDR2 YFSETQ. This CDR3 contains 15 residues. The entire variable domain, with the rest obtained from reference TRBV5-1 and TRBJ2-7, is as follows: KAGVTQTPRYLIKTRGQQVTLSCSPISGHRSVSWYQQTPGQGLQFLFEYFSETQRNKGNFPGRFSGRQFSNSRSEMNVSTLELGDSALYLCASSLDPGAPYKQYFGPGTRLTVT.

This clonotype was seen only once. The chain joins TRBV2 to TRBJ2-7; a possible D gene is TRBD1 (6 bases). CDR1 is SNHLY, CDR2 FYNNEI, per germline. CDR3 length: 15 residues. The germline V and J ends were trimmed by 7 bases and 2 bases, with 18 bases remaining between them. The CDR3 sequence is CASTPRTDFPYEQYF. As DNA, the CDR3 is TGTGCCAGCACCCCTCGGACAGATTTCCCCTACGAGCAGTACTTC.

This clonotype occurred a few times. The V gene is TRBV4-3, the J gene TRBJ2-7, with 16 bases fitting TRBD2. J gave up 5 bases and V 2 bases, and 3 bases lay outside the gene matches. In germline, CDR1 is LGHNA, CDR2 YSLEER. The CDR3 sequence is 16 residues long. CDR3 amino acids: CASSQKGLAGGNEQYF. CDR3 nucleotides: TGCGCCAGCAGCCAAAAGGGACTAGCGGGAGGGAACGAGCAGTACTTC.